This paragraph covers one T cell receptor (beta chain) sequence. Its antigen remains unidentified. Having been cultured for around ten days, the cells underwent CD4+ T cell isolation. It was between March and December 2020 that the person had a SARS-CoV-2 infection confirmed by PCR. It was two doses of either the BNT162b2 or mRNA-1273 vaccine that participants received. These data come from a study of vaccination effects on CD4 cells after COVID-19. Across the whole study: Post-vaccine sampling occurred a median 72 days after the second dose.

Produced via immunoSEQ multiplex PCR; TCRdb's table is partial and in-frame only. Among around 53,000 clones listed, about four fifths were seen once. The TCR sequence derives from a human donor who had a prior SARS-CoV-2 infection. Sequenced here: CD4+ T cells from PBMCs cultured without peptide, sampled after COVID-19 vaccination.

The CDR3 region has the DNA TGTGCCAGCAGCCAAGCCCCCGGGGACACTGAAGCTTTCTTT. It codes for CASSQAPGDTEAFF. V usage is TRBV3-1 (or the pseudogene TRBV3-2) and J usage is TRBJ1-1; D gene uncertain. The V gene's germline CDR1 is LGHDT and CDR2 YNNKEL (reference sequence). This CDR3 spans 14 amino acids. With 1 base removed from V and 3 bases from J, the gap between germline ends came to 9 bases.